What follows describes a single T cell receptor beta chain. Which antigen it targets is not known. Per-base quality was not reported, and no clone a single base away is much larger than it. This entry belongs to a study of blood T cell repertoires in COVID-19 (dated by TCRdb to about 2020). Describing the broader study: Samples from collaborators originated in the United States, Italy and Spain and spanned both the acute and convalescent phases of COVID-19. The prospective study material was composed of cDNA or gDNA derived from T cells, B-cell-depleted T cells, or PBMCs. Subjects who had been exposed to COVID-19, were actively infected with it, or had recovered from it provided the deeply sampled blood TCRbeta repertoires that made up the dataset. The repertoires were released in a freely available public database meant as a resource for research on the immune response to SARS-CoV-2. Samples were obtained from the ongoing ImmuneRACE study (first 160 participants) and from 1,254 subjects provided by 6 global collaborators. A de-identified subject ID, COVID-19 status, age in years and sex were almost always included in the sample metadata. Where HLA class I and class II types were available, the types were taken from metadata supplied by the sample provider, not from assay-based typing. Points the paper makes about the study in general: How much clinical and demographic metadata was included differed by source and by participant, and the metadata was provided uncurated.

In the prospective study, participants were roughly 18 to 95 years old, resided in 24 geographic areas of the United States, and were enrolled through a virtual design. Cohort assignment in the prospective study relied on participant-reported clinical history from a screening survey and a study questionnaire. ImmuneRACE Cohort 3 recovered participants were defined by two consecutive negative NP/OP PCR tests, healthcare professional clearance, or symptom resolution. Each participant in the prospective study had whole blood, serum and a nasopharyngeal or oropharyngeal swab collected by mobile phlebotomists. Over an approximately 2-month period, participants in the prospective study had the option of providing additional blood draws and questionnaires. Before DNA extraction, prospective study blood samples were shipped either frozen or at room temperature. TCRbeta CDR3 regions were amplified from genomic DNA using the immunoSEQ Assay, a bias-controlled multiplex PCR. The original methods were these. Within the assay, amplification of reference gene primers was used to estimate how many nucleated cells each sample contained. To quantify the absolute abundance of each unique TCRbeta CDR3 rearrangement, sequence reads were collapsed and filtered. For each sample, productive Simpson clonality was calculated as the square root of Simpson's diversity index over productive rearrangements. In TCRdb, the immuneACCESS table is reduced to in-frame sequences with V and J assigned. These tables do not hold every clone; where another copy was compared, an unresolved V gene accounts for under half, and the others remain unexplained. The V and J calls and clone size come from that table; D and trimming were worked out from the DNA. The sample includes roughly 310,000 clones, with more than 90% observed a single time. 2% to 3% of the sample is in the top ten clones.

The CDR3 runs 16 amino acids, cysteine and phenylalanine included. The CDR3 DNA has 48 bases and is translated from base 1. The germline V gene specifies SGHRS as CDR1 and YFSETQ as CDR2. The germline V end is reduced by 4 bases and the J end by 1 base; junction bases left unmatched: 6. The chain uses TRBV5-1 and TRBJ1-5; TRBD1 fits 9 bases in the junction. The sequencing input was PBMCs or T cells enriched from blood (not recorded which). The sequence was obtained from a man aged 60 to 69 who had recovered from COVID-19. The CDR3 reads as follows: CASSPVQGASNQPQHF. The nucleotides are TGCGCCAGCAGCCCCGTACAGGGGGCAAGCAATCAGCCCCAGCATTTT.